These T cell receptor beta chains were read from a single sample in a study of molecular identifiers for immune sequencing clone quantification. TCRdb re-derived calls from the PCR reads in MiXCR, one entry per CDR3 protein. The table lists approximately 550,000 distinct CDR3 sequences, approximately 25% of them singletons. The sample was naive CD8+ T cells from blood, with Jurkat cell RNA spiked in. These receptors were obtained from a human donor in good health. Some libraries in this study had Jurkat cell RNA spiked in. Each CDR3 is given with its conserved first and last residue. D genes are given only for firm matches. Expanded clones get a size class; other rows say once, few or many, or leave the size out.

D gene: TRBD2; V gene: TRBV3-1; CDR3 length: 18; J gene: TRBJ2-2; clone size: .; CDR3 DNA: TGTGCCAGCAGGCAATTTTACGGCGGGACTACGAACACCGGGGAGCTGTTTTTT; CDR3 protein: CASRQFYGGTTNTGELFF
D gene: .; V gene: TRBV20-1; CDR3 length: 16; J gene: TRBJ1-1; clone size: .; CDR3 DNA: TGCAGTGCTAGAGACCACCACCCCTCGATGAACACTGAAGCTTTCTTT; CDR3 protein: CSARDHHPSMNTEAFF
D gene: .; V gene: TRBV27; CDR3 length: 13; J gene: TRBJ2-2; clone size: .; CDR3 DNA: TGTGCCAGCTTGGATAGGAACACCGGGGAGCTGTTTTTT; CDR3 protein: CASLDRNTGELFF
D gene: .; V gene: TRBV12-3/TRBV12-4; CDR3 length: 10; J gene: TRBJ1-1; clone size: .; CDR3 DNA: TGTGCCACCACGGGACATGAAGCTTTCTTT; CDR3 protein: CATTGHEAFF
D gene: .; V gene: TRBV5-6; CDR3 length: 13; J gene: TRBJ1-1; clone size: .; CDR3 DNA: TGTGCCGGCAGCTATACGGTGAACACTGAAGCTTTCTTT; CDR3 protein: CAGSYTVNTEAFF
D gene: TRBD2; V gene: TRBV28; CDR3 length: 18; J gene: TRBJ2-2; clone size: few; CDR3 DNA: TGTGCCAGCACCGACAACCTAGCGGGGGGGCCTTTCGCCGGGGAGCTGTTTTTT; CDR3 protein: CASTDNLAGGPFAGELFF
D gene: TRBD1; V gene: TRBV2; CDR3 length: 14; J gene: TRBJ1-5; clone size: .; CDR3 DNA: TGTGCCAGCAGTCCCGGACAGGGATCGCTGCCCCAGCATTTT; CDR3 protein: CASSPGQGSLPQHF
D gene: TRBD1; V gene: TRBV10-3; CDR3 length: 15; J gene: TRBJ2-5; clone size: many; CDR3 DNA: TGTGCCATCAGTGGTCCGGGACAGCCCCAAGAGACCCAGTACTTC; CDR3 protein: CAISGPGQPQETQYF
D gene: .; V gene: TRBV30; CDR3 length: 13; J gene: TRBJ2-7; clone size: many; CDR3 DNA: TGTGCCTGGAGTCCCCAGGACGGGTCCGAGCAGTACTTC; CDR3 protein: CAWSPQDGSEQYF
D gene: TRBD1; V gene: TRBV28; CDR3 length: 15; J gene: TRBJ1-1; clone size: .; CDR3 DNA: TGTGCCAGCAGTTTGCTCTCGACAGGGCGCACTGAAGCTTTCTTT; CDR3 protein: CASSLLSTGRTEAFF
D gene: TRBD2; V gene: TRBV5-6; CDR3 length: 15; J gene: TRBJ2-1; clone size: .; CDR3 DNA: TGTGCCAGCAGCAAAATTAGCGGGGGGGTAAATGAGCAGTTCTTC; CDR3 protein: CASSKISGGVNEQFF
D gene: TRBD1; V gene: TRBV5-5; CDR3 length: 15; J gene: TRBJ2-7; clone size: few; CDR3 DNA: TGTGCCAGCAGCTACTCAGGGGGCCAGTCCTACGAGCAGTACTTC; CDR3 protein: CASSYSGGQSYEQYF
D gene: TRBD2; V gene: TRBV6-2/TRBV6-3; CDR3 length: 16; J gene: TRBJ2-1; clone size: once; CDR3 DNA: TGTGCCAGCAGTTCCTCCCGGACTAGCGAGACCAATGAGCAGTTCTTC; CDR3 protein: CASSSSRTSETNEQFF
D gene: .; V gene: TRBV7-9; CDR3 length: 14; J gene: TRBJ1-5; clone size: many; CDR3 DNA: TGTGCCAGCAGCCCCCCAGGGATCTACTGGCCCCAGCATTTT; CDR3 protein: CASSPPGIYWPQHF
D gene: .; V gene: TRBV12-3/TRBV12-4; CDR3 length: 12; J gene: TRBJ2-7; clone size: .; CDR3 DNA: TGTGCCAGCTCGGACCAACCCTACGAGCAGTACTTC; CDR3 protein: CASSDQPYEQYF
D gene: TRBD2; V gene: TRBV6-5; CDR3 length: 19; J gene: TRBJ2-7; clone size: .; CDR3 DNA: TGTGCCAGCAGTTACTCTGGGGCGGGGAGCGGGGGGCTACCCTACGAGCAGTACTTC; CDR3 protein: CASSYSGAGSGGLPYEQYF
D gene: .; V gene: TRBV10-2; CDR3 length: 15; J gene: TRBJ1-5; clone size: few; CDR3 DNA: TGCGCCAGCAGTACGATGGCAGCTAGCAATCAGCCCCAGCATTTT; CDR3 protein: CASSTMAASNQPQHF
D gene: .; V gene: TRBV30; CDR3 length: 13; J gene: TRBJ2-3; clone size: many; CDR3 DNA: TGTGCCTGGAATCAAGTCCAAACCGATACGCAGTATTTT; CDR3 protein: CAWNQVQTDTQYF
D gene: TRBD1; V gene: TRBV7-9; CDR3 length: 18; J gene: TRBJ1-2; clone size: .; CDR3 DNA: TGTGCCAGCAGCCCAGGGGGACAGGGCCCCCCTTGGAGCTATGGCTACACCTTC; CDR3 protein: CASSPGGQGPPWSYGYTF
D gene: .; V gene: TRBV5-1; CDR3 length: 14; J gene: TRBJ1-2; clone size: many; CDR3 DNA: TGCGCCAGCAGCTTGGACAGTTTCGACTATGGCTACACCTTC; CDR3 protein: CASSLDSFDYGYTF
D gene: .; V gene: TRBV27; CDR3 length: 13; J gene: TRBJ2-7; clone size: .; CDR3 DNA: TGTGCCAGCAGTTTAGGGGAGTACTACGAGCAGTACTTC; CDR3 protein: CASSLGEYYEQYF
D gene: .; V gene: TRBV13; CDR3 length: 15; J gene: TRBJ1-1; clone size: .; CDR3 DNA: TGTGCCAGCAGCTCCCCCCCTCTGAGGAACACTGAAGCTTTCTTT; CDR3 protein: CASSSPPLRNTEAFF
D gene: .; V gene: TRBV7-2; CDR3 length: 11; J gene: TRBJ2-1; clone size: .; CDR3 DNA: TGTGCCAGCAGCCCGGTTTCTGAGCAGTTCTTC; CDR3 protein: CASSPVSEQFF
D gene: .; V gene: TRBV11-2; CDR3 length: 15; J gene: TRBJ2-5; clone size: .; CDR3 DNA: TGTGCCAGCAGCTTAGGGGGAGGAAGTTTAGAGACCCAGTACTTC; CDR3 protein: CASSLGGGSLETQYF
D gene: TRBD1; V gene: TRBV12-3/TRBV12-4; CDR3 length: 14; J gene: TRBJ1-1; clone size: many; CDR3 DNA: TGTGCCAGCAGTTTAGTCACCGGGACAGATGAAGCTTTCTTT; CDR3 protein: CASSLVTGTDEAFF
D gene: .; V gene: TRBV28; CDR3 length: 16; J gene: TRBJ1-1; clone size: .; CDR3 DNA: TGTGCCAGCAGTCCACGGACAGCTACGCTGAACACTGAAGCTTTCTTT; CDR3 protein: CASSPRTATLNTEAFF